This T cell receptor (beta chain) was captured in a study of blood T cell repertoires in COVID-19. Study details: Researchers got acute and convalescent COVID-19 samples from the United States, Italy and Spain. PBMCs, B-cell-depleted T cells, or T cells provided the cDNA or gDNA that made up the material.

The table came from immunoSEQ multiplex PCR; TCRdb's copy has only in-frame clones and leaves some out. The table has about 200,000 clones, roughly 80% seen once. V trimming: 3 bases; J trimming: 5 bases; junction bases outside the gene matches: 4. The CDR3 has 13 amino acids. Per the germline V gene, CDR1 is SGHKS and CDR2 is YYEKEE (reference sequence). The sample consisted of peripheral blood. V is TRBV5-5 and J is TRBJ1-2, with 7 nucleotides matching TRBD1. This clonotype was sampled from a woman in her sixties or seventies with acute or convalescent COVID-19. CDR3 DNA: TGTGCCAGCAGCTCACGGACAGGATATGGCTACACCTTC. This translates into CASSSRTGYGYTF. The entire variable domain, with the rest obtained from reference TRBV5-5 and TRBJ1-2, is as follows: DAGVTQSPTHLIKTRGQQVTLRCSPISGHKSVSWYQQVLGQGPQFIFQYYEKEERGRGNFPDRFSARQFPNYSSELNVNALLLGDSALYLCASSSRTGYGYTFGSGTRLTVV.